This entry features one T cell receptor beta chain sequence. The data stem from a study of patients and donors after allogeneic stem cell transplantation. This CDR3 comprises 15 residues. V lost 4 bases, J lost 2 bases, and 2 bases stayed unmatched. Germline CDR1 MNHEY, CDR2 SVGEGT. TCRdb itself ran the RT-PCR reads through MiXCR, one entry per CDR3 protein. The sample consists of 110,000 or so distinct CDR3 sequences, 35% of them appearing once. Material: blood, either unsorted or a sorted T cell fraction (not recorded which). This chain uses TRBV6-2 or TRBV6-3 with TRBJ2-1; 10 nucleotides line up with TRBD2. This receptor was taken from a human donor who was either an allogeneic HSCT recipient or a stem cell or donor lymphocyte infusion donor (not recorded which). It is not recorded whose cells these are; they may come from a transplant donor. The CDR3 region is CASSFLAGAYNEQFF. The CDR3 DNA reads as TGTGCCAGCAGTTTTCTAGCGGGAGCCTACAATGAGCAGTTCTTC.